The sequence of this T cell receptor (beta chain) was determined in a study of blood T cell repertoires in COVID-19. About the research overall: PBMCs, B-cell-depleted T cells, or T cells provided the cDNA or gDNA that made up the material.

How the authors handled the data: Estimates of nucleated cell counts were drawn from the amplification of reference gene primers. Sequencing was performed with immunoSEQ multiplex PCR; in TCRdb, only in-frame clones are kept and a portion is missing. V and J calls and clone size are copied from that table; D and trimming were computed from the DNA. Here the sample spans 380,000 or so clones, roughly 77% being singletons. This CDR3 contains 15 residues. The V and J ends lost 4 bases and 1 base respectively, with 14 bases between them. Germline loops: CDR1 SGHDT, CDR2 YYEEEE. The TCR originated in a human donor with acute or convalescent COVID-19. The donor label of this sample is uncertain. Material for sequencing was peripheral blood. The chain employs TRBV5-6 and TRBJ1-1; no clear D. CDR3 DNA: TGTGCCAGCAGCCGTACAGACACTCCGAACACTGAAGCTTTCTTT. Translating it yields CASSRTDTPNTEAFF.